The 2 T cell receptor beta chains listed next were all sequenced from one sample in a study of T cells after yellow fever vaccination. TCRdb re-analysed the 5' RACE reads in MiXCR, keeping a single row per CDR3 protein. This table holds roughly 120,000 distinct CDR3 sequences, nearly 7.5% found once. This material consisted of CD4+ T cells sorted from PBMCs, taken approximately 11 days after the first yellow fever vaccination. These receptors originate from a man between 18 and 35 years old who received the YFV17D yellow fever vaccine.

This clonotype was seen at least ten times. The CDR3 DNA is TGTGCCAGCAGCCAACTCAGTAGGGAGCTGTTTTTT. Its translation: CASSQLSRELFF. The genes are TRBV3-1 and TRBJ2-2; D gene uncertain. The ends were cut back, 2 bases at V and 9 bases at J, with 7 bases in the middle. The CDR3 length is 12 residues. Germline lookup yields CDR1 LGHDT and CDR2 YNNKEL (reference sequence).

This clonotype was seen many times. The CDR3 here is CASSLEGRGIQYF. The CDR3 bases are TGTGCCAGCAGTTTAGAGGGCAGAGGGATTCAGTACTTC. The genes are TRBV27 and TRBJ2-4; possibly TRBD2 for D (5 bases). CDR1 and CDR2 from the germline V gene are MNHEY and SMNVEV (reference sequence). With 2 bases removed from V and 10 bases from J, the gap between germline ends came to 12 bases. CDR3 length equals 13 residues.